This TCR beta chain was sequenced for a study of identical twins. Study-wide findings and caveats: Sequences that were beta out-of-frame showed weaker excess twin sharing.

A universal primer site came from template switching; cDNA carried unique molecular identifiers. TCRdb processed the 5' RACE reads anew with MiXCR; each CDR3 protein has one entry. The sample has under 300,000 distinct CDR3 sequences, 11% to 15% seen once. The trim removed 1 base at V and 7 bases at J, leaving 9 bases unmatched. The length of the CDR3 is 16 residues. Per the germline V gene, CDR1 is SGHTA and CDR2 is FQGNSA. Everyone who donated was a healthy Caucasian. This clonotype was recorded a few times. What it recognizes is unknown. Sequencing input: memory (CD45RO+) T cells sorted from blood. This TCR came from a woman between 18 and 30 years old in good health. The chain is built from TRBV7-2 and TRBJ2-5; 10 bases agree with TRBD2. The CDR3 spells CASSLGLAGGVGTQYF. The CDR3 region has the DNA TGTGCCAGCAGCTTAGGCTTAGCGGGAGGAGTTGGGACCCAGTACTTC.